Each of the 17 T cell receptor beta chains below was sequenced from the same sample in a study of shared clonotypes between healthy human individuals. TCRdb's table, derived via immunoSEQ multiplex PCR, lists solely in-frame clones and lacks some. This table holds hundreds of thousands of clones, more than 95% found once. The source material was naive CD4+ T cells sorted from blood. Subset indicated: CD45RA+ positively selected. These receptors all stem from a woman aged 30 to 39 in good health.

This chain joins TRBV7-9 and TRBJ2-1; 9 bases agree with TRBD2. The germline V gene has CDR1 SEHNR and CDR2 FQNEAQ (reference sequence). This CDR3 has 12 residues. V lost 8 bases to trimming and J lost 9 bases; unmatched junction nucleotides: 5. CDR3 sequence reads: CASYKREAEQFF. The CDR3 DNA sequence: TGTGCCAGCTACAAGCGGGAGGCTGAGCAGTTCTTC.

This sequence joins TRBV7-9 and TRBJ2-1; 10 nucleotides agree with TRBD2. V dropped 3 bases and J dropped 7; count of bases not matched to a gene: 9. CDR3 length equals 16 residues. Germline V gives CDR1 SEHNR, CDR2 FQNEAQ (reference sequence). The CDR3 protein is CASSFSGRATNNEQFF. The CDR3 nucleotides read TGTGCCAGCAGCTTCAGCGGGAGGGCAACAAATAATGAGCAGTTCTTC.

The chain carries TRBV2 and TRBJ1-1, with D possibly matching TRBD1 (5 bases). CDR1 is SNHLY and CDR2 is FYNNEI in the germline V gene. V was shortened by 6 bases and J by 2 bases, with 16 bases between the two germline ends. The CDR3 is 15 residues long. The CDR3 region has the DNA TGTGCCAGCAGACACGATACAGGAGTCAACACTGAAGCTTTCTTT. It yields the protein CASRHDTGVNTEAFF.

J is TRBJ2-2 and V is TRBV2, with TRBD1 matching over 8 bases. The CDR3 runs to 16 residues. Trimming took 3 bases from V and 2 from J; bases not matched to a gene: 5. The germline V gene has CDR1 SNHLY and CDR2 FYNNEI. CDR3 region: CASSDRQGLNTGELFF. In DNA form, the CDR3 reads TGTGCCAGCAGTGATAGACAGGGGCTTAACACCGGGGAGCTGTTTTTT.

The DNA of the CDR3 is TGCGCCAGCAGCCTAGGGACAGCTAGCACAGATACGCAGTATTTT. Translated, it gives CASSLGTASTDTQYF. The chain is built from TRBV5-1 and TRBJ2-3; 7 nucleotides agree with TRBD1. This CDR3 is built from 15 residues. Germline CDR1 SGHRS, CDR2 YFSETQ. Germline trimming cut 4 bases from V and 0 bases from J; bases unmatched to any gene: 5.

The chain combines TRBV11-2 with TRBJ1-1; D is unresolved. With 5 bases removed from V and 11 bases from J, the gap between germline ends came to 12 bases. CDR1 and CDR2 from the germline V gene are SGHAT and FQNNGV. This CDR3 has 11 residues. This chain's CDR3 is CASSTSGSAFF. The CDR3, as DNA: TGTGCCAGCAGCACCTCGGGTAGTGCTTTCTTT.

The V and J genes are TRBV11-3 and TRBJ2-5, with D possibly matching TRBD1 (7 bases). CDR3 size: 14 residues. Trimming took 2 bases from V and 5 from J, leaving 12 bases between them. Germline V gene sequence: CDR1 SGHNT, CDR2 YENEEA. This CDR3 is CASSLSGGPETQYF. The CDR3 DNA sequence: TGTGCCAGCAGCTTATCAGGGGGGCCGGAGACCCAGTACTTC.

The chain has TRBV19 and TRBJ2-1, with 8 bases identical to TRBD2. CDR3 length: 16 residues. Germline loops: CDR1 LNHDA, CDR2 SQIVND (reference sequence). V shed 5 bases, J shed 2 bases, and the junction held 8 bases outside the gene matches. CDR3 region: CASSVYTSGAYNEQFF. The CDR3 DNA reads TGTGCCAGTAGTGTCTATACTAGCGGAGCCTACAATGAGCAGTTCTTC. Complete variable domain (other parts from reference TRBV19 and TRBJ2-1): DGGITQSPKYLFRKEGQNVTLSCEQNLNHDAMYWYRQDPGQGLRLIYYSQIVNDFQKGDIAEGYSVSREKKESFPLTVTSAQKNPTAFYLCASSVYTSGAYNEQFFGPGTRLTVL.

V usage is TRBV27 and J usage is TRBJ2-1; 9 bases align to TRBD1. Losses at the gene ends were 7 bases for V and 6 bases for J; bases not matched to a gene: 7. This CDR3 spans 14 amino acids. Looked up from germline, CDR1 is MNHEY and CDR2 is SMNVEV (reference sequence). Here the CDR3 reads CASIGTGFANEQFF. CDR3 bases: TGTGCCAGCATCGGGACAGGGTTCGCCAATGAGCAGTTCTTC.

The V and J genes are TRBV15 and TRBJ2-7, with 12 bases identical to TRBD2. Trimming removed 1 base from V and 7 bases from J; junction bases left unmatched: 8. The CDR3 is 16 residues long. The germline V gene has CDR1 LNHNV and CDR2 YYDKDF (reference sequence). In DNA form, the CDR3 reads TGTGCCACCAGCAGAGCTCGACTAGCGGGAGTTGGTGAGCAGTACTTC. Residues: CATSRARLAGVGEQYF.

The V gene is TRBV27, the J gene TRBJ1-1, with a tentative D call TRBD1 (5 bases). This CDR3 is 16 amino acids long. Trimming removed 8 bases from V and 2 bases from J, with 21 bases in between. Germline V lookup: CDR1 MNHEY, CDR2 SMNVEV (reference sequence). CDR3 loop: CASHKDGTQGNTEAFF. The DNA for the CDR3 is TGTGCCAGCCACAAAGACGGGACCCAGGGCAACACTGAAGCTTTCTTT.

The rearrangement uses TRBV5-1 and TRBJ2-5; 7 bases agree with TRBD2. The CDR3 runs 14 residues. Trimming took 4 bases from V and 2 from J; bases not matched to a gene: 5. From germline, CDR1 is SGHRS and CDR2 YFSETQ. The CDR3 is CASSILARQETQYF. In nucleotides, the CDR3 is TGCGCCAGCAGCATACTAGCGAGGCAAGAGACCCAGTACTTC.

The CDR3 coding sequence is TGCGCCAGCAGCTTGGACAGCGGGAGGGCCGCAAACATTCAGTACTTC. This encodes CASSLDSGRAANIQYF. The V gene is TRBV5-1, the J gene TRBJ2-4; 10 bases align to TRBD2. CDR1 is SGHRS, CDR2 YFSETQ, per germline. This CDR3 has 16 residues. The V gene end was trimmed by 0 bases and the J gene end by 6 bases; junction bases not matched to a gene: 6.

This chain uses TRBV6-6 with TRBJ1-5; D is ambiguous. The V end lost 6 bases, the J end lost 4 bases, and 13 bases lay between the germline ends. This CDR3 has 14 amino acids. CDR1 MNHNY and CDR2 SVGAGI come from the germline V gene (reference sequence). CDR3 region: CASSVGQLNQPQHF. The DNA of the CDR3 is TGTGCCAGCAGCGTTGGGCAGTTAAATCAGCCCCAGCATTTT.

The chain is built from TRBV6-1 and TRBJ2-5, with D unresolved. Germline V gene data show CDR1 as MNHNS and CDR2 as SASEGT. V lost 0 bases, J lost 1 base, and 3 bases lay in between. The CDR3 runs to 13 residues. In DNA form, the CDR3 reads TGTGCCAGCAGTGAAGCAGCCCAAGAGACCCAGTACTTC. As protein: CASSEAAQETQYF.

V is TRBV2 and J is TRBJ2-5; 9 nucleotides align to TRBD1. Germline V lookup: CDR1 SNHLY, CDR2 FYNNEI. Germline trimming cut 6 bases from V and 5 bases from J; bases unmatched to any gene: 7. The CDR3 consists of 14 residues. The CDR3: CASRAGTGMETQYF. The CDR3 DNA reads as TGTGCCAGCAGAGCCGGGACAGGGATGGAGACCCAGTACTTC.

The rearrangement links TRBV19 to TRBJ2-7; 8 bases are shared with TRBD2. The CDR3 extends over 16 amino acids. J lost 6 bases, V lost 3 bases, and 13 bases had no gene match. Germline CDR1 reads LNHDA; CDR2 reads SQIVND (reference sequence). The CDR3 DNA is TGTGCCAGTAGTATTTATCCAAGCGGGAGTCTAGGCGAGCAGTACTTC. Protein: CASSIYPSGSLGEQYF.